These T cell receptor beta chains were read from a single sample in a study of regulatory T cells in long-lasting Graves disease. TCRdb used MiXCR to reprocess the multiplex PCR reads, holding one entry per CDR3 protein. The table lists 400,000 to 500,000 distinct CDR3 sequences, less than 20% of them singletons. In addition, the sample was reused for a study of T cells in Graves' hyperthyroidism and ophthalmopathy.

The sequenced sample was peripheral blood mononuclear cells (PBMCs), obtained at new diagnosis, from a patient treated with antithyroid drugs. The receptors were gathered from a young woman with Graves disease. CDR3s include the opening cysteine and the closing phenylalanine or tryptophan. The order of the fields is CDR3 protein, V gene, J gene.

CASSRVGGPSYNEQFF	TRBV28	TRBJ2-1
CASSLRGVTDEQFF	TRBV27	TRBJ2-1
CASSRQMNTEAFF	TRBV28	TRBJ1-1
CASSVDSSNQPQHF	TRBV6-1	TRBJ1-5
CASSLRDRGRGEQYF	TRBV28	TRBJ2-7
CASSLNGPRATEAFF	TRBV5-1	TRBJ1-1
CASSIPGPRGDQPQHF	TRBV19	TRBJ1-5
CASSLADRVGQPQHF	TRBV7-2	TRBJ1-5
CASSYRQGGTYNEQFF	TRBV12-3/TRBV12-4	TRBJ2-1
CASSLLGGGTEAFF	TRBV7-3	TRBJ1-1
CASSFRRVGFLGGEQFF	TRBV7-2	TRBJ2-1
CASRATGLANNEQFF	TRBV25-1	TRBJ2-1
CASSYQGAGTGELFF	TRBV11-1	TRBJ2-2
CASSSLAGASCNEQFF	TRBV28	TRBJ2-1
CASSQVGSGSVNEQFF	TRBV4-1	TRBJ2-1
CASSGQVSTDTQYF	TRBV2	TRBJ2-3
CASGTTGFEQYF	TRBV7-2	TRBJ2-7
CASSQVLADSTDTQYF	TRBV3-1	TRBJ2-3
CAISLPGTSGINEQFF	TRBV10-3	TRBJ2-1
CASSKGRDTQYF	TRBV7-3	TRBJ2-3
CSVEDRGGTDTQYF	TRBV29-1	TRBJ2-3
CSASPREYSYEQYF	TRBV20-1	TRBJ2-7
CASSLQQTRSEKLFF	TRBV5-1	TRBJ1-4
CASSLGGWVSGEMDEQYF	TRBV12-3/TRBV12-4	TRBJ2-7
CASSHPGSYYEQYF	TRBV13	TRBJ2-7
CASSSDPGPEQYF	TRBV5-6	TRBJ2-7
CASSSIGGTGTRTDTQYF	TRBV18	TRBJ2-3
CASSPQGGVTYNEQFF	TRBV7-3	TRBJ2-1
CASSPGDRGHEQYF	TRBV19	TRBJ2-7
CASSQAGFSYEQYF	TRBV3-1	TRBJ2-7
CASSLTPLEQYF	TRBV7-9	TRBJ2-7
CASSKRLAGTNTGELFF	TRBV3-1	TRBJ2-2
CASRGDRGAPHF	TRBV7-9	TRBJ1-5
CASSLLGTSGTSTDTQYF	TRBV4-1	TRBJ2-3
CASSQFTPPAASYEQYF	TRBV4-1	TRBJ2-7
CASSELGTGETQYF	TRBV6-1	TRBJ2-5
CSARPPGDSGYTF	TRBV20-1	TRBJ1-2
CASSPGPRDEQFF	TRBV19	TRBJ2-1
CASERLRTYNEQFF	TRBV6-2/TRBV6-3	TRBJ2-1
CATSEPGQISTDTQYF	TRBV24-1	TRBJ2-3
CASSSLSTQETQYF	TRBV28	TRBJ2-5
CSAREANTEAFF	TRBV29-1	TRBJ1-1
CATSDPDRGSGNEQFF	TRBV24-1	TRBJ2-1
CASSSPTRLAGGSGFGYNEQFF	TRBV27	TRBJ2-1
CASSPPSSPGELFF	TRBV11-3	TRBJ2-2
CSASREQAIGDTQYF	TRBV20-1	TRBJ2-3
CASSQAFGGFGAQETQYF	TRBV4-1	TRBJ2-5
CASSQRGVNNYGYTF	TRBV5-4	TRBJ1-2
CASSGRDIRGTEAFF	TRBV6-1	TRBJ1-1
CASSLVPVGGTGELFF	TRBV7-8	TRBJ2-2
CASSLEEQETQYF	TRBV7-9	TRBJ2-5
CASSLLLSSYNEQFF	TRBV11-2	TRBJ2-1
CATSGEGADTGELFF	TRBV24-1	TRBJ2-2
CASRIAGGDYNEQFF	TRBV28	TRBJ2-1
CASSRNYRDRGEGGQFF	TRBV6-1	TRBJ2-1
CASSQAGQTYEQYF	TRBV4-2	NA
CASSIRQENGYTF	TRBV28	TRBJ1-2